This T cell receptor (beta chain) was captured in a study of regulatory T cells in long-lasting Graves disease. This CDR3 region has 16 residues. CDR1 LNHNV and CDR2 YYDKDF come from the germline V gene (reference sequence). This clonotype was recorded many times. Its ends do not fully match the called genes, so a read error is possible. iRepertoire HTBI primers and Arm-PCR of CDR3 regions built TCR beta libraries. TCRdb processed the multiplex PCR reads anew with MiXCR; each CDR3 protein has one entry. The sample consists of 300,000 to 400,000 distinct CDR3 sequences, over 15% of them appearing once. Stated time point: newly diagnosed GD, antithyroid drugs for less than 3 months. From RNA extracted from PBMCs, the TCR library was made.

The chain recombines TRBV15 with TRBJ2-5; 7 positions match TRBD2. The receptor was derived from a female donor with Graves disease. This specimen was peripheral blood mononuclear cells (PBMCs), taken at new diagnosis, from a patient treated with antithyroid drugs. The DNA for the CDR3 is TGTGCCACCAGCGGAAGTCTAGCGGCACTCGGAGAGACCCAGTGCTTC. As protein: CATSGSLAALGETQCF.